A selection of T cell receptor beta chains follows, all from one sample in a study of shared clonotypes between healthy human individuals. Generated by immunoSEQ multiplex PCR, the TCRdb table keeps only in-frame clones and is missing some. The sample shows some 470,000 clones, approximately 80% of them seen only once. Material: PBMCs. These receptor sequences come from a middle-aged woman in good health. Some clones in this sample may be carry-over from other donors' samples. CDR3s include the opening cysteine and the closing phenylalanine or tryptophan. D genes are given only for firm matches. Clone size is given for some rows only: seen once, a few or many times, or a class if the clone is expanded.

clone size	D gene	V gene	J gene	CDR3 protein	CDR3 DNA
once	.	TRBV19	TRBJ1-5	CASSLDRNNQPQHF	TGTGCCAGTAGTTTAGACAGAAACAATCAGCCCCAGCATTTT
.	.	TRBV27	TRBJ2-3	CASSFLTSGILGDTQYF	TGTGCCAGCAGTTTCCTTACCAGCGGTATATTGGGGGATACGCAGTATTTT
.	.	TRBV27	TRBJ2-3	CASSLGGRQYF	TGTGCCAGCAGTTTAGGGGGGAGGCAGTATTTT
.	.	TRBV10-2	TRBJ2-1	CASSPPGSYEQFF	TGCGCCAGCAGTCCCCCGGGGAGTTATGAGCAGTTCTTC
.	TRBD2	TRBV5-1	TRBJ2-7	CASSRLGTSDDEQYF	TGCGCCAGCAGCAGACTCGGGACTAGCGACGACGAGCAGTACTTC
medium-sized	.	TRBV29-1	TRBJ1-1	CSVGDGLAEAFF	TGCAGCGTCGGGGACGGCCTGGCTGAAGCTTTCTTT
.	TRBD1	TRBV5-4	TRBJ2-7	CASSQLGQAYEQYF	TGTGCCAGCAGCCAACTGGGACAGGCCTACGAGCAGTACTTC
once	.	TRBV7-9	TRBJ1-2	CASSLEGYGYTF	TGTGCCAGCAGCCTAGAGGGGTATGGCTACACCTTC
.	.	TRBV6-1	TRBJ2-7	CASSEGTPREYEQYF	TGTGCCAGCAGTGAAGGTACCCCCCGAGAATACGAGCAGTACTTC
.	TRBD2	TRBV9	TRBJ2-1	CASSAPRASGSISYNEQFF	TGTGCCAGCAGCGCTCCGAGGGCTAGCGGGAGTATATCCTACAATGAGCAGTTCTTC
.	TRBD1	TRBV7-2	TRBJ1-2	CANSLSSGGQGLGYTF	TGTGCCAACAGCTTATCGAGTGGGGGACAGGGCTTAGGCTACACCTTC
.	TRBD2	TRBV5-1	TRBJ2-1	CASSLLAGGSDSYNEQFF	TGCGCCAGCAGCTTACTAGCGGGAGGGTCCGACTCCTACAATGAGCAGTTCTTC
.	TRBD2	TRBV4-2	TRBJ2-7	CASSQASVGEREGYEQYF	TGTGCCAGCAGCCAAGCCTCCGTTGGGGAGCGGGAGGGCTACGAGCAGTACTTC
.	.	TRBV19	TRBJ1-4	CASSSTSGEKLFF	TGTGCCAGTAGTTCGACGTCCGGCGAAAAACTGTTTTTT
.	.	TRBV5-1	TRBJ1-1	CASSLLGSGNTEAFF	TGCGCCAGCAGCTTGTTGGGGAGTGGGAACACTGAAGCTTTCTTT
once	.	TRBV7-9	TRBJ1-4	CASSLRGNEKLFF	TGTGCCAGCAGCTTACGAGGAAATGAAAAACTGTTTTTT
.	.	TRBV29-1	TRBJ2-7	CSARGVSYEQYF	TGCAGCGCCAGGGGGGTCTCCTACGAGCAGTACTTC
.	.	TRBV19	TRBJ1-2	CASSIPQTDNYGYTF	TGTGCCAGTAGTATCCCGCAGACCGATAACTATGGCTACACCTTC
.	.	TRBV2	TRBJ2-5	CASSEDRPTGTQYF	TGTGCCAGCAGTGAGGACAGACCCACCGGGACCCAGTACTTC
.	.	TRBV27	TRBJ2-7	CASSPLTGHEQYF	TGTGCCAGCAGTCCCTTGACGGGCCACGAGCAGTACTTC
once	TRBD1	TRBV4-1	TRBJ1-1	CASSHRDRGTNTEAFF	TGCGCCAGCAGCCACCGGGACAGGGGCACGAACACTGAAGCTTTCTTT
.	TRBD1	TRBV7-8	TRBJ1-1	CASSSMTGGGSEAFF	TGTGCCAGCAGCTCTATGACAGGGGGTGGATCTGAAGCTTTCTTT
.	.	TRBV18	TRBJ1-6	CASSPTPDDSPLHF	TGTGCCAGCTCACCGACCCCCGACGACTCACCCCTCCACTTT
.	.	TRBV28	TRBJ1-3	CASSSRDGTLGNTIYF	TGTGCCAGCAGTTCCAGGGACGGCACTCTAGGAAACACCATATATTTT
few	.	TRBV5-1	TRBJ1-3	CASSSGDRYLSSGNTIYF	TGCGCCAGCAGCTCTGGGGACCGGTACTTAAGCTCTGGAAACACCATATATTTT
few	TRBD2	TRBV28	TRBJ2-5	CASRNGLAGSLETQYF	TGTGCCAGCAGAAATGGACTAGCGGGATCTTTGGAGACCCAGTACTTC
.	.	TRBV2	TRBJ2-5	CASDPNLETQYF	TGTGCCAGCGACCCAAACCTGGAGACCCAGTACTTC
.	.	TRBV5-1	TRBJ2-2	CASRNTGELFF	TGCGCCAGCAGAAACACCGGGGAGCTGTTTTTT